The rows below give T cell receptor beta chains drawn from one sample of a study of radiation and T cells in renal cell carcinoma. The table came from immunoSEQ multiplex PCR; TCRdb's copy has only in-frame clones and leaves some out. The sample has fewer than 10,000 clones, 55% to 65% seen once. The starting material was tumor tissue, obtained from a patient whose treatment was nephrectomy without radiotherapy. The receptor source for this set is a man aged 55 to 70 with renal cell carcinoma. CDR3s include the opening cysteine and the closing phenylalanine or tryptophan. Each record gives: V gene, D gene, clone size, J gene, CDR3 DNA, CDR3 protein. A D gene is named only where the DNA matches it firmly. The size entry is marked missing in some rows and otherwise reads once, few, many or a size class.

TRBV7-2	TRBD2	.	TRBJ2-5	TGTGCCAGCAGCCCCGGGACTAGCCTCCAAGAGACCCAGTACTTC	CASSPGTSLQETQYF
TRBV7-2	TRBD2	.	TRBJ2-1	TGTGCCAGCAGCTATTTAGCGGGAGGGCCAGTTCTCAATGAGCAGTTCTTC	CASSYLAGGPVLNEQFF
TRBV2	.	.	TRBJ2-1	TGTGCCAGCAACGCGGCCAACAATGAGCAGTTCTTC	CASNAANNEQFF
TRBV4-2	.	few	TRBJ2-5	TGTGCCAGCAGCCAAGACCAGGGAAGGGGAGAGACCCAGTACTTC	CASSQDQGRGETQYF
TRBV10-1	TRBD2	.	TRBJ2-7	TGCGCCGGTAAGCGGGAGGTTAAGACCTACGAGCAGTACTTC	CAGKREVKTYEQYF
TRBV5-1	.	.	TRBJ1-3	TGCGCCAGCAGCGGTTCCGGGACCTCTGGAAACACCATATATTTT	CASSGSGTSGNTIYF
TRBV5-6	.	.	TRBJ2-4	TGTGCCAGCAGCTTGGTTATAGCCAAAAACATTCAGTACTTC	CASSLVIAKNIQYF
TRBV7-6	TRBD2	.	TRBJ2-3	TGTGCCAGCAGCTGGGGTAGGGCGGGAGGAACCACAGATACGCAGTATTTT	CASSWGRAGGTTDTQYF
TRBV2	.	.	TRBJ1-2	TGTGCCAGCCTCCGACGGCGGGACTATGGCTACACCTTC	CASLRRRDYGYTF
TRBV28	.	.	TRBJ1-2	TGTGCCAGCAGGGGGGGCACCGGGGCCTATGGCTACACCTTC	CASRGGTGAYGYTF
TRBV7-3	TRBD2	.	TRBJ2-3	TGTGCCAGCAGCTTAACCACAGCGGGGGGGGCAGATACGCAGTATTTT	CASSLTTAGGADTQYF
TRBV27	TRBD1	.	TRBJ1-6	TGTGCCAGCAGTTCGGATGGGACAGCAGCCCTAGAATCACCCCTCCACTTT	CASSSDGTAALESPLHF
TRBV7-2	.	.	TRBJ1-4	TGTGCCAGCAGCTTAGATAGGGGGGAAAAACTGTTTTTT	CASSLDRGEKLFF
TRBV18	.	few	TRBJ1-5	TGTGCCAGCTCACCAGGCTCCGATCAGCCCCAGCATTTT	CASSPGSDQPQHF
TRBV5-1	.	.	TRBJ1-3	TGCGCCAGCAGCTTAGCAGGGGTCAACTCTGGAAACACCATATATTTT	CASSLAGVNSGNTIYF
TRBV19	.	.	TRBJ2-5	TGTGCCAGTGGTGTGGTCCAAGAGACCCAGTACTTC	CASGVVQETQYF
TRBV11-2	.	.	TRBJ1-1	TGTGCCAGCAGCTTACTGGGACCGAACACTGAAGCTTTCTTT	CASSLLGPNTEAFF
TRBV5-1	TRBD1	.	TRBJ1-2	TGCGCCAGCAGCTTGGGGCGACAGGGGACCGGCTACACCTTC	CASSLGRQGTGYTF
TRBV5-6	.	.	TRBJ2-7	TGTGCCAGCAGCTTAGGTCCTCAGGGTGAGCAGTACTTC	CASSLGPQGEQYF
TRBV28	TRBD1	once	TRBJ2-3	TGTGCCACGCTCATTCCGGGACAGGGGTGGGATACGCAGTATTTT	CATLIPGQGWDTQYF
TRBV18	.	.	TRBJ1-5	TGTGCCAGCTCAACGGGCGGGGTTGGCCAGCCCCAGCATTTT	CASSTGGVGQPQHF
TRBV19	TRBD1	medium-sized	TRBJ1-1	TGTGCCAGTAGTATAGCAGGGGGCACTGAAGCTTTCTTT	CASSIAGGTEAFF
TRBV19	TRBD1	.	TRBJ1-1	TGTGCCAGTACTGATACAGGGGGCCGAAGCACTGAAGCTTTCTTT	CASTDTGGRSTEAFF
TRBV7-9	.	few	TRBJ2-7	TGTGCCAGCAGATCAACTCGATCCTACGAGCAGTACTTC	CASRSTRSYEQYF